The T cell receptor (beta chain) under discussion was sequenced for a study of vaccination and CD4 T cells after COVID-19. Regarding this clonotype: The antigen is undetermined.

Treatment denoted: roughly ten-day PBMC culture with coronavirus spike peptide pools or control peptides (ViraFEST assay). Oncomine TCR Beta short-read sequencing was applied to DNA from cultured CD4+ T cells. Via MiXCR, TCRdb re-called the PCR reads, giving one row per CDR3 protein. The sample has under 20,000 distinct CDR3 sequences; around 23% are singletons. The sample was cultured CD4+ T cells from blood. The clonotype comes from a human donor with COVID-19.

The CDR3 here is CASRKQGGSYEQYF. The CDR3 DNA reads TGTGCCAGCAGGAAACAGGGAGGCTCCTACGAGCAGTACTTC. This chain joins TRBV12-3 or TRBV12-4 and TRBJ2-7, with D possibly called TRBD1 or TRBD2 (6 bases each). This CDR3 has 14 amino acids. The ends were cut back, 6 bases at V and 0 bases at J, with 12 bases in the middle.